The sequence of this T cell receptor (beta chain) was determined in a study of human T cells and chemical hapten exposure. Findings and limits, study-wide: The study found that PT1 expanded TCR counts correlated positively with patch test score. Given that the donors had alopecia, their immune response may differ from that seen in healthy people. Relative to control repertoires, expanded TCRs gave rise to significantly more large CDR3 similarity clusters. TCRs above 1 in 1000 frequency stayed constant with DPC sensitization.

Each CDR3 protein gets one entry after TCRdb re-called the RACE reads with MiXCR. Of roughly 100,000 distinct CDR3 sequences in the sample, roughly a tenth were seen once. The time point denotes: pre-sensitization, week 0. The treatment was: therapeutic diphenylcyclopropenone sensitization with weekly scalp DPC. The germline CDR1 and CDR2 sequences are GTSNPN and SVGIG (reference sequence). V shed 2 bases and J shed 5 bases, with 18 bases lying between them. The CDR3 runs to 15 residues. This clonotype was found a few times. Its antigen remains unknown. Specimen: whole blood, collected in connection with sensitization to the hapten diphenylcyclopropenone (DPC). The chain uses TRBV30 and TRBJ1-1; the D gene is possibly TRBD1 (5 bases). The TCR originated in a woman aged 55 to 70 with alopecia areata. Some clones in this sample may be carry-over from other donors' samples. CDR3 in amino acids: CAWSYFQGVGTEAFF. The CDR3 nucleotides are TGTGCCTGGAGTTACTTCCAGGGAGTAGGGACTGAAGCTTTCTTT. Full variable domain (remainder filled in from reference TRBV30 and TRBJ1-1): SQTIHQWPATLVQPVGSPLSLECTVEGTSNPNLYWYRQAAGRGLQLLFYSVGIGQISSEVPQNLSASRPQDRQFILSSKKLLLSDSGFYLCAWSYFQGVGTEAFFGQGTRLTVV.